Listed here are 30 T cell receptor beta chains from one sample, sequenced in a study of OX40 agonist ivuxolimab in advanced cancers. The data were produced by immunoSEQ multiplex PCR, yet TCRdb's version contains in-frame clones alone and is incomplete. Of roughly 70,000 clones listed, around 86% are singletons. This material consisted of CD4+ or CD8+ T cells sorted from blood, taken in a trial of the OX40 agonist ivuxolimab. These receptors all stem from an adult with an advanced solid tumor such as melanoma, head and neck, liver or kidney cancer.

J is TRBJ1-5 and V is TRBV6-6; D is ambiguous. The germline gives CDR1 MNHNY, CDR2 SVGAGI (reference sequence). The V end was cut by 4 bases, the J end by 4 bases, with 8 bases between. CDR3 size: 13 residues. The CDR3 nucleotides read TGTGCCAGCAGTTCAACAAAGAATCAGCCCCAGCATTTT. Translated, it gives CASSSTKNQPQHF.

The V gene is TRBV7-2, the J gene TRBJ2-1, with TRBD2 matching 9 bases. The V segment lost 10 bases and the J segment 1 base; nucleotides outside the gene matches: 8. The CDR3 extends over 15 amino acids. Germline values: CDR1 SGHTA, CDR2 FQGNSA. The CDR3 region is CATISGSGSYNEQFF. CDR3 sequence (DNA): TGTGCCACTATTAGCGGGAGCGGTTCCTACAATGAGCAGTTCTTC.

The chain has TRBV29-1 and TRBJ2-5; D perhaps matches TRBD1 (5 bases). The CDR3 sequence is 12 residues long. Trimming removed 6 bases from V and 4 bases from J, with 12 bases in between. Germline V lookup: CDR1 SQVTM, CDR2 ANQGSEA. The CDR3 DNA sequence: TGCAGCGTCGGCAGGGATGGAGAGACCCAGTACTTC. As protein: CSVGRDGETQYF.

The chain links TRBV2 to TRBJ1-2, with D possibly TRBD1 on 5 matching bases. Trimming took off 5 bases at V and 4 bases at J, with 17 bases between the two ends. The CDR3 spans 15 residues. Germline CDR1 and CDR2: SNHLY and FYNNEI. DNA for the CDR3: TGTGCCAGCAGTCGAGGCCCGGGGGAGGTCTATGGCTACACCTTC. This encodes CASSRGPGEVYGYTF.

The chain joins TRBV7-6 to TRBJ2-5; the D gene is possibly TRBD1 (5 bases). Trimming left V 3 bases short and J 2 bases short, with 10 bases between. From germline, CDR1 is SGHVS and CDR2 FNYEAQ. The CDR3 spans 14 residues. This CDR3 is CASSLDILQETQYF. CDR3 coding DNA: TGTGCCAGCAGCTTGGACATTCTGCAAGAGACCCAGTACTTC.

The chain uses TRBV7-6 and TRBJ2-4; D not certain. Between the trimmed V and J ends, which lost 5 bases and 1 base, there was a span of 15 bases. There are 16 residues in the CDR3. Germline V gene sequence: CDR1 SGHVS, CDR2 FNYEAQ. CDR3 sequence: CASSGQGSLAKNIQYF. As DNA, the CDR3 is TGTGCCAGCAGCGGTCAAGGCTCGCTGGCCAAAAACATTCAGTACTTC.

The chain couples TRBV5-6 to TRBJ2-1; D might be TRBD2 (5 bases). There are 16 residues in the CDR3. Germline V lookup: CDR1 SGHDT, CDR2 YYEEEE. Trimming removed 4 bases from V and 0 bases from J, with 14 bases in between. For the CDR3, the DNA is TGTGCCAGCAGCCAGTACGGGGTGAGCTCCTACAATGAGCAGTTCTTC. It translates to CASSQYGVSSYNEQFF. Using reference TRBV5-6 and TRBJ2-1 for the parts outside the CDR3, the full variable domain is DAGVTQSPTHLIKTRGQQVTLRCSPKSGHDTVSWYQQALGQGPQFIFQYYEEEERQRGNFPDRFSGHQFPNYSSELNVNALLLGDSALYLCASSQYGVSSYNEQFFGPGTRLTVL.

This chain uses TRBV6-1 with TRBJ1-1, with unresolved D. In germline, CDR1 is MNHNS, CDR2 SASEGT. V dropped 3 bases and J dropped 5 bases, with 16 bases sitting between them. The CDR3 runs 15 residues. The CDR3 loop reads CASSDVDSRGTEAFF. In DNA form, the CDR3 reads TGTGCCAGCAGTGACGTGGACTCCCGCGGGACTGAAGCTTTCTTT.

The V gene is TRBV18, the J gene TRBJ2-3; possible D gene TRBD1, 6 bases. Germline V gene sequence: CDR1 KGHSH, CDR2 LQKENI. Trimming took off 1 base at V and 5 bases at J, with 13 bases between the two ends. CDR3 length equals 15 residues. The DNA for the CDR3 is TGTGCCAGCTCACCACTCCAGGGGAAGCGAGATACGCAGTATTTT. Translated: CASSPLQGKRDTQYF.

The chain uses TRBV28 and TRBJ2-2; D is unresolved. Trimming cost V 2 bases and J 5 bases, with 6 bases left between them. The germline gives CDR1 MDHEN, CDR2 SYDVKM. The CDR3 is made up of 13 amino acids. Written as DNA, the CDR3 is TGTGCCAGCAGTTTAAGCATAACCGGGGAGCTGTTTTTT. This codes for CASSLSITGELFF.

The chain carries TRBV18 and TRBJ2-1; D is perhaps TRBD1 (5 bases). Trimming pared 3 bases from V and 0 bases from J, leaving 15 bases between. The CDR3 runs 17 residues. Germline values: CDR1 KGHSH, CDR2 LQKENI. In DNA form, the CDR3 reads TGTGCCAGCTCACCCAACAGGTTTTCTTCCTCCTACAATGAGCAGTTCTTC. Translating it yields CASSPNRFSSSYNEQFF.

The rearrangement uses TRBV5-1 and TRBJ1-1; D ambiguous. The CDR3 has 13 residues. Germline-derived CDR1 and CDR2 are SGHRS and YFSETQ. Trimming removed 0 bases from V and 4 bases from J, with 7 bases in between. The CDR3 DNA reads as TGCGCCAGCAGCTTGGGAGGGCGCACTGAAGCTTTCTTT. Translating it yields CASSLGGRTEAFF.

This clone was counted a few times. CDR3 sequence (DNA): TGTGCCAGTATGATAGGGGGGAATGAAAAACTGTTTTTT. Translated: CASMIGGNEKLFF. The J gene is TRBJ1-4, the V gene TRBV28; D perhaps matches TRBD1 (6 bases). Trimming removed 9 bases from V and 5 bases from J, with 13 bases in between. CDR1 and CDR2 (germline): MDHEN, SYDVKM. The CDR3 runs to 13 residues. Looking up the rest from reference TRBV28 and TRBJ1-4 gives the full variable domain: DVKVTQSSRYLVKRTGEKVFLECVQDMDHENMFWYRQDPGLGLRLIYFSYDVKMKEKGDIPEGYSVSREKKERFSLILESASTNQTSMYLCASMIGGNEKLFFGSGTQLSVL.

The chain is built from TRBV5-1 and TRBJ1-6; TRBD1 matches 9 bases. The J segment lost 7 bases and the V segment lost 4 bases, leaving 18 bases of the junction unmatched. From germline, CDR1 is SGHRS and CDR2 YFSETQ. The CDR3 runs to 19 residues. CDR3 region: CASSPLSGTGFARNSPLHF. The CDR3 DNA follows: TGCGCCAGCAGCCCGCTGTCCGGGACAGGGTTTGCTAGGAATTCACCCCTCCACTTT.

The rearrangement links TRBV27 to TRBJ1-2; D not certain. Looked up from germline, CDR1 is MNHEY and CDR2 is SMNVEV (reference sequence). V gave up 4 bases and J gave up 4 bases, with 13 bases separating them. The length of the CDR3 is 14 residues. This CDR3 reads CASSSRGSTYGYTF. The CDR3 region has the DNA TGTGCCAGCAGTTCCCGAGGATCAACCTATGGCTACACCTTC.

The chain is built from TRBV2 and TRBJ1-5; D is undetermined. The CDR3 spans 13 residues. CDR1 is SNHLY and CDR2 is FYNNEI in the germline V gene. Between the trimmed V and J ends, which lost 8 bases and 4 bases, there was a span of 12 bases. The CDR3 DNA sequence: TGTGCCAGCGGGTTTGTCGGGAATCAGCCCCAGCATTTT. It codes for CASGFVGNQPQHF. The whole variable domain, filled in from reference TRBV2 and TRBJ1-5, reads EPEVTQTPSHQVTQMGQEVILRCVPISNHLYFYWYRQILGQKVEFLVSFYNNEISEKSEIFDDQFSVERPDGSNFTLKIRSTKLEDSAMYFCASGFVGNQPQHFGDGTRLSIL.

V and J are TRBV5-1 and TRBJ2-5, with D hard to call. Trimming pared 2 bases from V and 5 bases from J, leaving 10 bases between. The CDR3 consists of 13 residues. CDR1 is SGHRS and CDR2 is YFSETQ in the germline V gene. The CDR3 coding sequence is TGCGCCAGCAGCTTTTCCCCCGCGGAGACCCAGTACTTC. Translation gives CASSFSPAETQYF.

The chain is built from TRBV10-3 and TRBJ1-5; D might be TRBD1 (5 bases). Germline V gene data show CDR1 as ENHRY and CDR2 as SYGVKD. This CDR3 has 15 residues. V lost 8 bases to trimming and J lost 5 bases, with 19 bases between them. The CDR3 loop reads CAIRDAAGRDQPQHF. Written as DNA, the CDR3 is TGTGCCATCCGAGACGCGGCAGGGCGGGATCAGCCCCAGCATTTT.

This chain connects TRBV19 to TRBJ2-3; 10 bases line up with TRBD2. From germline, CDR1 is LNHDA and CDR2 SQIVND (reference sequence). The CDR3 is 12 amino acids. The trim removed 8 bases at V and 5 bases at J, leaving 1 base unmatched. The CDR3 sequence is CASLAGGDTQYF. The CDR3 DNA reads TGTGCCAGTTTAGCGGGAGGAGATACGCAGTATTTT.

This chain links TRBV7-9 with TRBJ1-1; 8 bases align to TRBD1. The ends lost 5 bases at V and 6 bases at J; junction bases unmatched: 8. The CDR3 spans 14 residues. CDR1 is SEHNR, CDR2 FQNEAQ, per germline (reference sequence). CDR3: CASSRTGKGAEAFF. The CDR3 coding sequence is TGTGCCAGCAGCCGGACAGGGAAGGGGGCTGAAGCTTTCTTT.

The rearrangement uses TRBV6-6 and TRBJ1-4, with TRBD1 matching over 9 bases. CDR1 MNHNY and CDR2 SVGAGI come from the germline V gene (reference sequence). V was pared by 5 bases and J by 3 bases, with 7 bases of the junction left unmatched. The CDR3 extends over 16 amino acids. Here the CDR3 reads CASSGPGQGSNEKLFF. The DNA for the CDR3 is TGTGCCAGCAGTGGACCGGGACAGGGCTCTAATGAAAAACTGTTTTTT.

V gene TRBV11-2 combines with J gene TRBJ2-3; no clear D. The CDR3 is 11 amino acids. The germline CDR1 and CDR2 sequences are SGHAT and FQNNGV. Trimming removed 4 bases at V and 3 bases at J, with 2 bases between. The chain's CDR3 is CASSWTDTQYF. CDR3 bases: TGTGCCAGCAGCTGGACAGATACGCAGTATTTT. Full variable domain (missing parts from reference TRBV11-2 and TRBJ2-3): EAGVAQSPRYKIIEKRQSVAFWCNPISGHATLYWYQQILGQGPKLLIQFQNNGVVDDSQLPKDRFSAERLKGVDSTLKIQPAKLEDSAVYLCASSWTDTQYFGPGTRLTVL.

The CDR3 nucleotides read TGTGCCAGCAGGCCAACTCACAGGGAGGGAAACTACGAGCAGTACTTC. Its protein product is CASRPTHREGNYEQYF. V gene TRBV6-6 combines with J gene TRBJ2-7; TRBD2 might be the D (7 bases). The V and J ends lost 6 bases and 3 bases respectively, with 21 bases between them. Germline V gives CDR1 MNHNY, CDR2 SVGAGI (reference sequence). The CDR3 loop spans 16 amino acids.

V gene TRBV28 combines with J gene TRBJ1-3, with D possibly matching TRBD1 (6 bases). CDR1 MDHEN and CDR2 SYDVKM come from the germline V gene. The CDR3 has 15 residues. The germline V and J ends were trimmed by 4 bases and 0 bases, with 10 bases remaining between them. CDR3 coding DNA: TGTGCCAGCAGTTCGACAGGTTACTCTGGAAACACCATATATTTT. Residues: CASSSTGYSGNTIYF.

This clone was observed a handful of times. The chain combines TRBV4-3 with TRBJ2-1; TRBD2 aligns across 11 bases. In germline, CDR1 is LGHNA, CDR2 YSLEER. The CDR3 consists of 18 residues. Trimming took 1 base from V and 0 from J; bases not matched to a gene: 5. The CDR3 nucleotides are TGCGCCAGCAGCCAAGGGACTAGCGGGTTAAGCTCCTACAATGAGCAGTTCTTC. Residues: CASSQGTSGLSSYNEQFF.

This chain connects TRBV2 to TRBJ1-2; D gene uncertain. The CDR3 contains 11 residues. Germline V lookup: CDR1 SNHLY, CDR2 FYNNEI. Trimming took off 5 bases at V and 3 bases at J, with 4 bases between the two ends. The CDR3 protein is CASSRDYGYTF. In DNA form, the CDR3 reads TGTGCCAGCAGTAGAGACTATGGCTACACCTTC.

V gene TRBV7-8 combines with J gene TRBJ2-6; 9 bases line up with TRBD1. The germline CDR1 and CDR2 sequences are SGHVS and FQNEAQ. V was pared by 6 bases and J by 0 bases, with 21 bases of the junction left unmatched. The CDR3 has 22 residues. CDR3 region: CASRTGKGPTGGPHSGANVLTF. The CDR3 nucleotides read TGTGCCAGCAGAACGGGGAAGGGGCCAACAGGGGGCCCCCACTCTGGGGCCAACGTCCTGACTTTC.

The J gene is TRBJ1-5, the V gene TRBV27; no firm D call. V gave up 5 bases and J gave up 1 base, with 12 bases separating them. There are 15 residues in the CDR3. CDR1 MNHEY and CDR2 SMNVEV come from the germline V gene (reference sequence). CDR3 loop: CASSPRSRSNQPQHF. CDR3 nucleotide sequence: TGTGCCAGCAGTCCAAGGAGTCGGAGCAATCAGCCCCAGCATTTT.

The V gene is TRBV5-5, the J gene TRBJ2-1; 14 nucleotides align to TRBD2. Germline CDR1 reads SGHKS; CDR2 reads YYEKEE (reference sequence). Germline trimming cut 4 bases from V and 6 bases from J; bases unmatched to any gene: 9. This CDR3 has 17 residues. CDR3 bases: TGTGCCAGCAGCAAATTAGGGACTAGCGGGGGCCGCAATGAGCAGTTCTTC. Translated: CASSKLGTSGGRNEQFF.

V usage is TRBV28 and J usage is TRBJ2-3; 8 bases fit TRBD2. Losses at the gene ends were 6 bases for V and 4 bases for J; bases not matched to a gene: 9. The CDR3 sequence is 15 residues long. Germline loops: CDR1 MDHEN, CDR2 SYDVKM. The CDR3 nucleotides read TGTGCCAGCAGCTCAGCGGGGGTTAGGTCAGATACGCAGTATTTT. Translated: CASSSAGVRSDTQYF.